The 8 T cell receptor beta chains in this list originate from one sample, sequenced in a study of identifying expanded T cells in peripheral blood. Repertoires were generated with immunoSEQ multiplex PCR, while TCRdb's copy carries only in-frame clones and drops some. Of 45,000 to 65,000 clones listed, approximately 80% are singletons. Sequencing input: blood. These receptors came from a person aged 18 to 75 in good health.

The chain carries TRBV19 and TRBJ2-4; D unresolved. Trimming took off 6 bases at V and 0 bases at J, with 9 bases between the two ends. The germline gives CDR1 LNHDA, CDR2 SQIVND (reference sequence). The CDR3 runs to 14 residues. The CDR3 here is CASRGRLAKNIQYF. In nucleotides, the CDR3 is TGTGCCAGTAGGGGCAGACTAGCCAAAAACATTCAGTACTTC.

This chain joins TRBV11-2 and TRBJ2-5; D not certain. The CDR3 runs 13 residues. Per the germline V gene, CDR1 is SGHAT and CDR2 is FQNNGV. V was cut by 5 bases and J by 5 bases, with 12 bases left in between. CDR3 sequence reads: CASSPSRRETQYF. The CDR3, as DNA: TGTGCCAGCAGCCCATCCAGGCGGGAGACCCAGTACTTC.

V and J are TRBV30 and TRBJ1-1; 8 nucleotides agree with TRBD1. V was clipped by 1 base and J by 1 base; unmatched bases: 14. The CDR3 covers 18 residues. Germline lookup yields CDR1 GTSNPN and CDR2 SVGIG (reference sequence). This chain's CDR3 is CAWSGPGTGYRQNTEAFF. CDR3 in DNA: TGTGCCTGGAGTGGGCCCGGGACAGGATACCGCCAGAACACTGAAGCTTTCTTT.

A note on this clone: At the DNA level, this CDR3 is encoded by other sequences in the same sample as well. The rearrangement links TRBV5-6 to TRBJ1-1; D gene uncertain. The germline V gene encodes CDR1 SGHDT and CDR2 YYEEEE. The CDR3 runs 13 residues. V was pared by 0 bases and J by 5 bases, with 8 bases between. The DNA for the CDR3 is TGTGCCAGCAGCTTGGGGGTAAAGACTGAAGCTTTCTTT. Its protein is CASSLGVKTEAFF.

The chain links TRBV18 to TRBJ2-1; possible D gene TRBD1, 6 bases. Germline assignment: CDR1 KGHSH and CDR2 LQKENI. V was cut by 3 bases and J by 5 bases, with 20 bases left in between. This CDR3 is built from 17 residues. The DNA of the CDR3 is TGTGCCAGCTCACCCGACGACACATTGGGACAAAACAATGAGCAGTTCTTC. Its translation is CASSPDDTLGQNNEQFF.

This sequence joins TRBV15 and TRBJ2-5; D is possibly TRBD2 (6 bases). There are 15 residues in the CDR3. V lost 0 bases, J lost 4 bases, and 12 bases lay in between. CDR1 and CDR2 from the germline V gene are LNHNV and YYDKDF (reference sequence). The CDR3 reads CATSRDQGEVETQYF. CDR3 in DNA: TGTGCCACCAGCAGAGATCAAGGGGAGGTAGAGACCCAGTACTTC.

V and J are TRBV11-2 and TRBJ1-2; D gene uncertain. The germline V gene encodes CDR1 SGHAT and CDR2 FQNNGV. Trimming cost V 5 bases and J 3 bases, with 22 bases left between them. The CDR3 consists of 17 residues. CDR3 protein: CASSPGASANQDYGYTF. The CDR3 DNA follows: TGTGCCAGCAGCCCGGGTGCTTCCGCCAATCAAGACTATGGCTACACCTTC. Filled out from reference TRBV11-2 and TRBJ1-2, the complete variable domain reads EAGVAQSPRYKIIEKRQSVAFWCNPISGHATLYWYQQILGQGPKLLIQFQNNGVVDDSQLPKDRFSAERLKGVDSTLKIQPAKLEDSAVYLCASSPGASANQDYGYTFGSGTRLTVV.

The V and J genes are TRBV5-1 and TRBJ2-1; TRBD2 aligns across 14 bases. This CDR3 spans 15 amino acids. V gave up 4 bases and J gave up 12 bases; unmatched junction bases: 9. Germline V gene sequence: CDR1 SGHRS, CDR2 YFSETQ. This CDR3 is CASSPGLAGGQVQFF. The CDR3 DNA follows: TGCGCCAGCAGCCCTGGACTAGCGGGGGGACAAGTGCAGTTCTTC.